This T cell receptor (beta chain) stems from a study of shared clonotypes between healthy human individuals. Study as a whole: Each donor had three CD4 naive, three CD4 memory, two CD8 naive and one CD8 memory plate.

Study-wide points: An expected dependence of interdonor clonotype sharing on sequencing depth was noted.

Note on this clone: Its antigen is currently unknown.

TCRdb's table, derived via immunoSEQ multiplex PCR, lists solely in-frame clones and lacks some. The table records roughly 1,100,000 clones, about 76% of them present only once. The CDR3 is made up of 16 amino acids. The germline gives CDR1 MGHDK, CDR2 SYGVNS. Trimming shortened V by 3 bases and J by 4 bases, and 13 bases separated the two germline ends. This receptor was identified in a man aged 18 to 30 in good health. The chain uses TRBV25-1 and TRBJ2-6; D gene uncertain. Sample: memory CD4+ T cells sorted from blood. Noted subset: CD45RA-negative fraction. The CDR3 loop reads CASSDPHSGGANVLTF. The CDR3 nucleotides are TGTGCCAGCAGTGACCCACACTCTGGCGGGGCCAACGTCCTGACTTTC.